This T cell receptor beta chain is from a study of blood T cell repertoires in COVID-19. Background on the study: The study drew acute and convalescent COVID-19 samples from the United States, Italy and Spain. PBMCs, B-cell-depleted T cells, or T cells were the source of the cDNA or gDNA that made up the material.

The V segment lost 1 base and the J segment 6 bases; nucleotides outside the gene matches: 14. CDR1 MGHRA and CDR2 YSYEKL come from the germline V gene. This CDR3 has 19 amino acids. Original processing methods: Estimation of nucleated cell counts was performed using reference gene primer amplification. The assay was immunoSEQ multiplex PCR, and TCRdb's table has in-frame clones only and misses some. V and J calls and clone size come straight from that table; D and trimming were deduced from the DNA. The profile shows roughly 100,000 clones, 82% of them singletons. This receptor was identified in a man in his sixties with acute or convalescent COVID-19. The chain links TRBV4-1 to TRBJ2-1, with 11 bases that match TRBD2. The sequenced sample was peripheral blood. The CDR3 here is CASSQVLAGEANPLNEQFF. CDR3 coding DNA: TGCGCCAGCAGCCAAGTACTAGCGGGAGAGGCTAACCCTCTCAATGAGCAGTTCTTC.